This entry is about one TCR beta chain. This sample was included in a study of blood T cell repertoires in COVID-19. Study background: Some COVID-19 samples were acute and others convalescent; all came from the United States, Italy and Spain. The cDNA or gDNA used as material had been derived from T cells, B-cell-depleted T cells, or PBMCs.

Germline V CDR1 and CDR2: SGHNT, YYREEE (reference sequence). Unmatched junction bases numbered 9, after V lost 0 bases and J lost 2 bases. The length of the CDR3 is 17 residues. Seattle patients were enrolled during active infection and followed longitudinally. Authors' processing steps: Scientists estimated how many nucleated cells there were by amplifying reference gene primers. The repertoire was sequenced with immunoSEQ multiplex PCR; TCRdb's copy has only in-frame clones and lacks some. V, J and clone size are those of that table, while D and trimming were read from the DNA. The sample lists 220,000 or so clones; about 86% were seen once.

This chain connects TRBV5-4 to TRBJ1-2; 8 bases are a match to TRBD1. The sequence was obtained from a woman in her forties or fifties with COVID-19, enrolled during active disease. Material: peripheral blood. CDR3 residues: CASSLVRRQGANYGYTF. The CDR3 coding sequence is TGTGCCAGCAGCTTGGTGAGGAGGCAGGGGGCAAACTATGGCTACACCTTC.